The clone carrying this T cell receptor (beta chain) was observed a few times. The antigen is undetermined. Amplification used 60 Vbeta primers and 13 Jbeta primers. The repertoire was sequenced with immunoSEQ multiplex PCR; TCRdb's copy has only in-frame clones and lacks some. The sample holds fewer than 150,000 clones, about 80% seen once. When sampled, the donors appeared nominally healthy, though they likely had unrecorded immune exposures. The data derive from a study of cytomegalovirus exposure and HLA in healthy donors. Study-level points and caveats: Overall, roughly 150 TCR beta chains were annotated as cytomegalovirus-associated. A reported reduction in N-insertions relative to the 666-donor mean was seen in an Asian-associated ancestry cluster in a later analysis.

CDR1 and CDR2 from the germline V gene are SEHNR and FQNEAQ (reference sequence). V lost 5 bases and J lost 6; bases outside the gene matches: 7. The CDR3 totals 14 residues. This receptor was obtained from a man aged 25-45 years in good health and CMV-seronegative. The chain combines TRBV7-9 with TRBJ2-7, with 10 bases aligning to TRBD1. The sample taken for sequencing was PBMCs. CDR3 sequence (DNA): TGTGCCAGCAGCCTAAACGGACAGGGGGGCGAGCAGTACTTC. Translation gives CASSLNGQGGEQYF.